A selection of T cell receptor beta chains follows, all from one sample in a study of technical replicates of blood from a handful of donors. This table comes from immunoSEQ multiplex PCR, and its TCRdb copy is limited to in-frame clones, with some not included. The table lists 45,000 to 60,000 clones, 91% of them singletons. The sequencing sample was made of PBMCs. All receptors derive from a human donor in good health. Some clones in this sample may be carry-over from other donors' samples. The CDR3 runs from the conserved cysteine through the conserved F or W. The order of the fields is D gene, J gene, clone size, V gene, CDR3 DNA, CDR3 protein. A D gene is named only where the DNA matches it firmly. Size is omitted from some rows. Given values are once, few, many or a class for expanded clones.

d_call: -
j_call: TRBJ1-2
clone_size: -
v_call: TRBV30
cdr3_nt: TGTGCCTGGAGTTTACACCTCTGGGGGGGCGGCTACACCTTC
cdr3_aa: CAWSLHLWGGGYTF

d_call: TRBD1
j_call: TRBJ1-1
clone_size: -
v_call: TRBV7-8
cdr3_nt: TGTGCCAGCAGCGACAGGGGATCTGAAGCTTTCTTT
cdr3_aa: CASSDRGSEAFF

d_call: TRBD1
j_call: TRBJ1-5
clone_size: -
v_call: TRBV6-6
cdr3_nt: TGTGCCAGCAGTTCCGGACAGGGGGCCCGCAATCAGCCCCAGCATTTT
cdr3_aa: CASSSGQGARNQPQHF

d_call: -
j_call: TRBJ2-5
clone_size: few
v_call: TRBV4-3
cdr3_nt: TGCGCCAGCAGCCAAGATTGGCGGCTAGCTAATTTGGGTGAAGAGACCCAGTACTTC
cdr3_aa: CASSQDWRLANLGEETQYF

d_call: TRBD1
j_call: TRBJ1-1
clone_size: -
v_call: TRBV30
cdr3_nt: TGTGCCTGGAGTCCTTGGACAGGCATGAACACTGAAGCTTTCTTT
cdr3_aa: CAWSPWTGMNTEAFF

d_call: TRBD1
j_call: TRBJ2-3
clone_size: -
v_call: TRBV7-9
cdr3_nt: TGTGCCAGCAGCCGGGGACAGGGTGGGCCAGATACGCAGTATTTT
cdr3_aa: CASSRGQGGPDTQYF

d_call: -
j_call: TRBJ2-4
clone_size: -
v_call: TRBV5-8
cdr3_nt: TGTGCCAGCAGATGGACAGCATCCGTTCAGTACTTC
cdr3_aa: CASRWTASVQYF

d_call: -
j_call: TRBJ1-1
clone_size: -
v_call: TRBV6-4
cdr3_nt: TGTGCCAGCAGTGAGTTCGGGGGGACCACTGAAGCTTTCTTT
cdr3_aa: CASSEFGGTTEAFF

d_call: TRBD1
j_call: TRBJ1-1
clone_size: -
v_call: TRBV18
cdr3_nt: TGTGCCAGCTCACTACGACAGGGGCTTTATCGAGGAGGTGGGAACACTGAAGCTTTCTTT
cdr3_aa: CASSLRQGLYRGGGNTEAFF

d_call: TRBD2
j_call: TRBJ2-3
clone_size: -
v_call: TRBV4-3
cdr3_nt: TGCGCCAGCAGCCAAGGAAATAGCGGGGGCGCAGATACGCAGTATTTT
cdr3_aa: CASSQGNSGGADTQYF

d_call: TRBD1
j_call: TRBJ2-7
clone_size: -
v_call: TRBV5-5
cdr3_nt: TGTGCCAGCAGCTTGGTGGCGGGACAGGCCTACGAGCAGTACTTC
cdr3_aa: CASSLVAGQAYEQYF

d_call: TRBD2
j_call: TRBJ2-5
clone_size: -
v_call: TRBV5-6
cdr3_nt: TGTGCCAGCAGCTTTAGTCTAGCGGGAGGGCTGGAGACCCAGTACTTC
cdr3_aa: CASSFSLAGGLETQYF

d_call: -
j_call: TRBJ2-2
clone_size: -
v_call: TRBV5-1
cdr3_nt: TGCGCCAGCAGCGACGGGGGTTCAACCGGGGAGCTGTTTTTT
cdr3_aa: CASSDGGSTGELFF

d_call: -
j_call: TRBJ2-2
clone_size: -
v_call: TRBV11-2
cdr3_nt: TGTGCCAGCAGCGTATGGCGGGGAGGAGTTTCCGGGGAGCTGTTTTTT
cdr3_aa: CASSVWRGGVSGELFF

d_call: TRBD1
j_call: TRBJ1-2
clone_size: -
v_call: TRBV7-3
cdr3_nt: TGTGCCAGCAGCCCGGGACAGTTCTATGGCTACACCTTC
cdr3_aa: CASSPGQFYGYTF

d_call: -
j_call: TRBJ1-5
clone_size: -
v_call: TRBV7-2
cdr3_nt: TGTGCCAGCAGCTCCCTCAGGGGACGAGCGGGCAATCAGCCCCAGCATTTT
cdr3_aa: CASSSLRGRAGNQPQHF

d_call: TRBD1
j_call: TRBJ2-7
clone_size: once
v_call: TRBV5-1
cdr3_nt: TGCGCCAGCAGCTCCGGGACAGGGGGCGCCTCCTACGAGCAGTACTTC
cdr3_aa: CASSSGTGGASYEQYF

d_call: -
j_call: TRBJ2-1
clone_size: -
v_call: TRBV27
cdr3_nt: TGTGCCAGCAGTTTGATTTTCGGGGATGAGCAGTTCTTC
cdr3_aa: CASSLIFGDEQFF

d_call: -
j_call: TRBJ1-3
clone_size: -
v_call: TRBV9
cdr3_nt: TGTGCCAGCAGCGTCGGAGGGTCTATGTCTGGAAACACCATATATTTT
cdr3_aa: CASSVGGSMSGNTIYF

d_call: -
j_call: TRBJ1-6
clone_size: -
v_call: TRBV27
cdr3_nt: TGTGCCAGGGGCGTAGACTATAATTCACCCCTCCACTTT
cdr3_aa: CARGVDYNSPLHF

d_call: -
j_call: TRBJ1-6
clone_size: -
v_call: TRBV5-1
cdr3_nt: TGCGCCAGCAGCTTGGGACAAACTCAAAATTCACCCCTCCACTTT
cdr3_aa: CASSLGQTQNSPLHF

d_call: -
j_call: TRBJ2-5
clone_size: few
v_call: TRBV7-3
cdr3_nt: TGTGCCAGCAGCTTAGGGTTAGCGCAAGAGACCCAGTACTTC
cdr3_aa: CASSLGLAQETQYF

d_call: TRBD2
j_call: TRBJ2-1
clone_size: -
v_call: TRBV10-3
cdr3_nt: TGTGCCATCAACGGGCTAGCGGACAATGAGCAGTTCTTC
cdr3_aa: CAINGLADNEQFF

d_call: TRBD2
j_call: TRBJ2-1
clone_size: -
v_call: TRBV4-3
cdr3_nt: TGCGCCAGCAGCCAAGATACTAGCGGGATCGACAATGAGCAGTTCTTC
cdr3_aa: CASSQDTSGIDNEQFF

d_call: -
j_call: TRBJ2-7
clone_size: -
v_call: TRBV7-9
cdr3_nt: TGTGCCAGCAGCTTTTCTCTCTACCCCTACGAGCAGTACTTC
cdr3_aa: CASSFSLYPYEQYF

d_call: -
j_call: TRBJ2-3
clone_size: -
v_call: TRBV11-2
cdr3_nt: TGTGCCAGCAGCCCCGACAGGGACTATACGCAGTATTTT
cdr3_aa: CASSPDRDYTQYF

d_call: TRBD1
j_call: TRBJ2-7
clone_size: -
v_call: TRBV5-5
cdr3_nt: TGTGCCAGCAAAAAGACAGGGAGTGGCGAGCAGTACTTC
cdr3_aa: CASKKTGSGEQYF

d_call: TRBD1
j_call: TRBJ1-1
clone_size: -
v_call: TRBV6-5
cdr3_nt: TGTGCCAGCAGTTACTCGGGCAGGGGGTATGCTTTCTTT
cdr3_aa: CASSYSGRGYAFF

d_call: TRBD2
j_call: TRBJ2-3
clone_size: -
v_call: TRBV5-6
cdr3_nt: TGTGCCAGCAGCACCGGACTAGCGGGAGTCACAGATACGCAGTATTTT
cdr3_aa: CASSTGLAGVTDTQYF

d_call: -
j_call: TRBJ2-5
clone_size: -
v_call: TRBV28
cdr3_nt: TGTGCCAGCAGTTTCGGCGGGAAGGGGCGAGAGACCCAGTACTTC
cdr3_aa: CASSFGGKGRETQYF

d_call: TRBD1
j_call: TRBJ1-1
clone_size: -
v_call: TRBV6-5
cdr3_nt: TGTGCCAGCAGTTACAGGGGACAGCCGAACACTGAAGCTTTCTTT
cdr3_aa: CASSYRGQPNTEAFF

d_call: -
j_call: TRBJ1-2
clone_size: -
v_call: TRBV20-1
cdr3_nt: TGCAGTGCCGAGGCGTATGGCTACACCTTC
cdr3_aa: CSAEAYGYTF

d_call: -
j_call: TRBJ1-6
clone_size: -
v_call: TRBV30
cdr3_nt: TGTGCCTGGAGGCCCGGTGATTCACCCCTCCACTTT
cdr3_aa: CAWRPGDSPLHF